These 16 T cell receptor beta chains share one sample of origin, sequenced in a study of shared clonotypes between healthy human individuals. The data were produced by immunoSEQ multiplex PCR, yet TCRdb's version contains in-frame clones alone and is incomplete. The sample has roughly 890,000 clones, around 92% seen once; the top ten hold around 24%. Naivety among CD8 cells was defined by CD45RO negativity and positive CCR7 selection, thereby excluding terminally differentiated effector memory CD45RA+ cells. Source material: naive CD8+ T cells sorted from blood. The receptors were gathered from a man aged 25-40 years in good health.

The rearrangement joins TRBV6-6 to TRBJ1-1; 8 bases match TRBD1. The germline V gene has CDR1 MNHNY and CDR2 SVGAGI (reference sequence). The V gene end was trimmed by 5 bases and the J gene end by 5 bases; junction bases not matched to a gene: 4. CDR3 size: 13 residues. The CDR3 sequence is CASSPTGGTEAFF. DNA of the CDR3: TGTGCCAGCAGTCCCACAGGGGGAACTGAAGCTTTCTTT.

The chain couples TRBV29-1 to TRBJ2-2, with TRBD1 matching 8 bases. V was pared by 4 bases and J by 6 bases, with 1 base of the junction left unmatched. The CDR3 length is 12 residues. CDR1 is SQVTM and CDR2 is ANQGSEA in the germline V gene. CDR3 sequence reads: CSVVQGAGELFF. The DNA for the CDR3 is TGCAGCGTTGTACAGGGGGCCGGGGAGCTGTTTTTT.

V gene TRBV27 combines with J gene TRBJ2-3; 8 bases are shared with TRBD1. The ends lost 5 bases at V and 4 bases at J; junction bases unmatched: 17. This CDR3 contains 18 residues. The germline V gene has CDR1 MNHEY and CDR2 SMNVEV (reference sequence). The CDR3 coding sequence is TGTGCCAGCAGTACCCCAACGGACAGGGTTGGTCTCCCAGATACGCAGTATTTT. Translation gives CASSTPTDRVGLPDTQYF.

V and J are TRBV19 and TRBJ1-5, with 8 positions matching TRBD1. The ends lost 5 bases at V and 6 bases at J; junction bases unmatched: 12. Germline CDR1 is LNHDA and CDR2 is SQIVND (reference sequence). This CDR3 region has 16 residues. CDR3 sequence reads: CASSPSGTGRIQPQHF. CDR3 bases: TGTGCCAGTAGTCCTTCCGGGACAGGCAGGATTCAGCCCCAGCATTTT.

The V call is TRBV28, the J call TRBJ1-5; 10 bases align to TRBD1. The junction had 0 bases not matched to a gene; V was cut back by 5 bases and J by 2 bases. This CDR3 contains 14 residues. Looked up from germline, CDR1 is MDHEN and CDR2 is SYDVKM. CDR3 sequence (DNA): TGTGCCAGCAGTGGGACAGGGGGCAATCAGCCCCAGCATTTT. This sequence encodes CASSGTGGNQPQHF.

Here the CDR3 reads CASSPSYGAYEQYF. For the CDR3, the DNA is TGTGCCAGCAGCCCCAGCTACGGGGCCTACGAGCAGTACTTC. The chain couples TRBV7-9 to TRBJ2-7; maybe TRBD2 (5 bases). The CDR3 has 14 residues. V was trimmed by 5 bases and J by 2 bases, leaving 13 bases between them. The germline CDR1 and CDR2 sequences are SEHNR and FQNEAQ (reference sequence).

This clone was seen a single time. CDR3 loop: CASSFVGTQETQYF. The CDR3 nucleotides read TGTGCCAGCAGTTTTGTTGGGACACAAGAGACCCAGTACTTC. The chain links TRBV6-5 to TRBJ2-5, with a tentative D call TRBD1 (6 bases). The V end was cut by 4 bases, the J end by 2 bases, with 11 bases between. The CDR3 runs to 14 residues. The germline gives CDR1 MNHEY, CDR2 SVGAGI.

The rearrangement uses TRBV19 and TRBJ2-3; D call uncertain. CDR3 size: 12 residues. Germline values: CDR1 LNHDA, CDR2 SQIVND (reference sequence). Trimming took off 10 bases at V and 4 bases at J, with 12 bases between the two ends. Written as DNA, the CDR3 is TGTGCCATTAAAATTGAGCCAGATACGCAGTATTTT. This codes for CAIKIEPDTQYF.

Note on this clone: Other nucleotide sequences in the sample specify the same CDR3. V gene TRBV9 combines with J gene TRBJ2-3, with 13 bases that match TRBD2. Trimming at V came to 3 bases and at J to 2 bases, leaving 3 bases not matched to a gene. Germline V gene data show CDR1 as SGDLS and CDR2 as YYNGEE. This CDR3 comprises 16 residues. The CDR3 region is CASSEGLAGYTDTQYF. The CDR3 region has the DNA TGTGCCAGCAGCGAGGGACTAGCGGGGTACACAGATACGCAGTATTTT.

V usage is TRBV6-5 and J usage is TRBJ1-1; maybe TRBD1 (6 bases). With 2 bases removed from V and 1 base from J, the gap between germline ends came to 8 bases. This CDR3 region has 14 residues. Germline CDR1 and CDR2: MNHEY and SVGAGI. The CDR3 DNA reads TGTGCCAGCAGTTACGACAGGCCGAACACTGAAGCTTTCTTT. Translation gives CASSYDRPNTEAFF.

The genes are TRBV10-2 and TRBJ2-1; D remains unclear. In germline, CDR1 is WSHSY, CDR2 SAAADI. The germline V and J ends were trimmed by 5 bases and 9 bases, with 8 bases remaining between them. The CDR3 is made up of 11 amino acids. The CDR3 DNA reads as TGCGCCAGCAGTTTTAGCAGTGAGCAGTTCTTC. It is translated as CASSFSSEQFF.

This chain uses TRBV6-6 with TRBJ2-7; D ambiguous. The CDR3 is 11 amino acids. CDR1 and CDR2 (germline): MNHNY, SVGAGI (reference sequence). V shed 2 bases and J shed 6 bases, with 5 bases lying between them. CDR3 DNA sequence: TGTGCCAGCAGTTACGCTTCCGAGCAGTACTTC. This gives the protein CASSYASEQYF.

This CDR3 is CASSLGFWTSALNTGELFF. The DNA for the CDR3 is TGTGCCAGCAGCTTGGGGTTCTGGACTAGCGCCCTGAACACCGGGGAGCTGTTTTTT. The V call is TRBV5-6, the J call TRBJ2-2, with 9 positions matching TRBD2. V was pared by 0 bases and J by 1 base, with 10 bases of the junction left unmatched. The CDR3 has 19 residues. The V gene's germline CDR1 is SGHDT and CDR2 YYEEEE.

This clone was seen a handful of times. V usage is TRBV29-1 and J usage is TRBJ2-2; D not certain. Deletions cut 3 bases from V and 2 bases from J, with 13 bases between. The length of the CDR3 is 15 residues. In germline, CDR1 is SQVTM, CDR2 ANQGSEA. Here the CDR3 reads CSVDSSDSNTGELFF. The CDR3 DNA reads TGCAGCGTTGATAGCAGCGATAGTAACACCGGGGAGCTGTTTTTT.

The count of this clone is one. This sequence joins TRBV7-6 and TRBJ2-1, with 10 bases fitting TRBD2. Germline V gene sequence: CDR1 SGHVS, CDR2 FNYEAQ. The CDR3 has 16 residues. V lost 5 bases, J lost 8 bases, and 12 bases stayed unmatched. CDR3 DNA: TGTGCCAGCAGCCTGCCCCGAGCGGGAGGGCCCCATGAGCAGTTCTTC. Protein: CASSLPRAGGPHEQFF.

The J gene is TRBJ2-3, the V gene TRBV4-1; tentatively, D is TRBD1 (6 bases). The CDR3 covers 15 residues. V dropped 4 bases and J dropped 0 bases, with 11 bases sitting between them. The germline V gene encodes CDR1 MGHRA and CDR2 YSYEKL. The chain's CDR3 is CASSPLGASTDTQYF. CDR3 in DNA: TGCGCCAGCAGCCCCCTGGGGGCCAGCACAGATACGCAGTATTTT.